These 30 T cell receptor beta chains were sequenced from one sample in a study of regulatory T cells in long-lasting Graves disease. To make TCR beta libraries, researchers used iRepertoire HTBI primers and Arm-PCR of CDR3 regions. TCRdb re-derived calls from the multiplex PCR reads in MiXCR, one entry per CDR3 protein. The table lists hundreds of thousands of distinct CDR3 sequences, less than 20% of them singletons, with approximately 18% in the top ten. The time point was: newly diagnosed GD, antithyroid drugs for less than 3 months. From RNA extracted from PBMCs, the TCR library was made. The same specimen was also included in a second study, on T cells in Graves' hyperthyroidism and ophthalmopathy.

Sequences were derived from peripheral blood mononuclear cells (PBMCs), sampled at new diagnosis, from a patient treated with antithyroid drugs. The receptors come from a woman in her 30s with Graves disease.

This clonotype was found many times. This chain joins TRBV5-1 and TRBJ1-1; 8 bases are a match to TRBD1. The CDR3 is 14 residues long. From germline, CDR1 is SGHRS and CDR2 YFSETQ. Trimming cost V 4 bases and J 4 bases; bases outside gene matches: 6. The CDR3 reads CASSRQGLRTEAFF. The CDR3 DNA follows: TGCGCCAGCAGCAGACAGGGGTTGCGCACTGAAGCTTTCTTT.

This clonotype was counted only a few times. This chain uses TRBV5-1 with TRBJ1-4; D perhaps matches TRBD1 (5 bases). In germline, CDR1 is SGHRS, CDR2 YFSETQ. The germline V and J ends were trimmed by 1 base and 0 bases, with 13 bases remaining between them. The CDR3 is 17 amino acids. CDR3 protein: CASSLRTSFATNEKLFF. For the CDR3, the DNA is TGCGCCAGCAGCTTGCGGACATCTTTCGCAACTAATGAAAAACTGTTTTTT.

Here the CDR3 DNA reads TGTGCCAGCTCACCAGGGGACGGTGGAAATGAAAAACTGTTTTTT. Its translation: CASSPGDGGNEKLFF. The chain carries TRBV18 and TRBJ1-4; tentative D call: TRBD1 (5 bases). Looked up from germline, CDR1 is KGHSH and CDR2 is LQKENI. This CDR3 spans 15 amino acids. Trimming shortened V by 2 bases and J by 5 bases, and 12 bases separated the two germline ends.

This clonotype appeared many times. The rearrangement links TRBV7-3 to TRBJ1-1; a weak D match, TRBD1 (5 bases). The CDR3 has 13 amino acids. V lost 3 bases to trimming and J lost 4 bases, with 9 bases between them. Looked up from germline, CDR1 is SGHTA and CDR2 is FQGTGA. The CDR3 DNA sequence: TGTGCCAGCAGCTTTGCCGGGGCCACTGAAGCTTTCTTT. Amino acid sequence: CASSFAGATEAFF.

The chain recombines TRBV5-1 with TRBJ2-1, with 9 bases fitting TRBD1. CDR1 and CDR2 from the germline V gene are SGHRS and YFSETQ. The CDR3 contains 14 residues. V lost 2 bases, J lost 8 bases, and 5 bases stayed unmatched. The CDR3 loop reads CASSFGQGMDEQFF. As DNA, the CDR3 is TGCGCCAGCAGCTTCGGACAGGGGATGGATGAGCAGTTCTTC.

This clonotype was found many times. The CDR3 DNA reads as TGTGCCAGCAGTAACAGAAGGACAGGGCCCCGCGGAGAGACCCAGTACTTC. The encoded protein is CASSNRRTGPRGETQYF. The chain links TRBV6-1 to TRBJ2-5; the match to TRBD1 covers 8 bases. Germline V gene lookup returns CDR1 MNHNS and CDR2 SASEGT. The V gene end was trimmed by 5 bases and the J gene end by 4 bases; junction bases not matched to a gene: 15. The CDR3 runs 17 residues.

This clonotype was recorded many times. The chain uses TRBV19 and TRBJ2-1, with D unclear. This CDR3 contains 14 residues. V was trimmed by 6 bases and J by 6 bases, leaving 15 bases between them. Germline V lookup: CDR1 LNHDA, CDR2 SQIVND (reference sequence). This CDR3 reads CASRPSWGSNEQFF. DNA of the CDR3: TGTGCCAGTAGGCCATCTTGGGGAAGCAATGAGCAGTTCTTC. The full variable domain, rest sourced from reference TRBV19 and TRBJ2-1, is DGGITQSPKYLFRKEGQNVTLSCEQNLNHDAMYWYRQDPGQGLRLIYYSQIVNDFQKGDIAEGYSVSREKKESFPLTVTSAQKNPTAFYLCASRPSWGSNEQFFGPGTRLTVL.

This clonotype was found once. Since a much larger clone is just one base distant, this may be a read error. The rearrangement links TRBV6-1 to TRBJ2-5, with 11 bases aligning to TRBD1. V shed 6 bases, J shed 7 bases, and the junction held 10 bases outside the gene matches. Germline V gene sequence: CDR1 MNHNS, CDR2 SASEGT. This CDR3 is built from 15 residues. The CDR3 DNA reads TGTGCCAGCAGAGCCTTCCGGGACAGGGGGGTGACCCAGTACTTC. The encoded protein is CASRAFRDRGVTQYF.

Many counts were recorded for this clonotype. The chain is built from TRBV20-1 and TRBJ2-5, with D perhaps given as TRBD1 or TRBD2 (7 bases each). V was pared by 6 bases and J by 4 bases, with 15 bases between. The germline V gene has CDR1 DFQATT and CDR2 SNEGSKA (reference sequence). This CDR3 comprises 13 residues. CDR3 sequence: CSAPGGAGETQYF. The CDR3 bases are TGCAGTGCCCCAGGGGGGGCGGGAGAGACCCAGTACTTC.

This clonotype is a singleton in its sample. The DNA is omitted, as the CDR3 cannot be located on it reliably, and the CDR3 follows TCRdb's listing. V gene TRBV20-1 combines with J gene TRBJ1-5; the table's D call of TRBD1 was not tested on the DNA. The CDR3 sequence runs 21 residues, both termini included. Germline CDR1 and CDR2: DFQATT and SNEGSKA (reference sequence). This chain's CDR3 is CSARGQVSYEQYFGPGQPQHF.

This clonotype was seen only a few times. Since the CDR3 does not end with the conserved phenylalanine or tryptophan, this likely comes from a read error. No DNA is shown, since the ends of the CDR3 on it are uncertain; the CDR3 is the one TCRdb lists. The chain is built from TRBV6-1 and TRBJ1-2; the D call TRBD1 from the table was never checked on the DNA. The germline V gene encodes CDR1 MNHNS and CDR2 SASEGT. The CDR3 is 14 residues long, counting both termini. The CDR3 sequence is CASSERGLSGGCTL.

This clonotype was counted a few times. The gene calls are TRBV5-5 and TRBJ2-5; 9 nucleotides line up with TRBD1. The germline V gene has CDR1 SGHKS and CDR2 YYEKEE (reference sequence). CDR3 length: 17 residues. Trimming took 2 bases from V and 2 from J; bases not matched to a gene: 10. The CDR3 DNA follows: TGTGCCAGCAGCTTAACTAGAACAGGGGGCTCACAAGAGACCCAGTACTTC. Translating gives CASSLTRTGGSQETQYF.

In this sample, this clonotype turned up many times. CDR3 coding DNA: TGTGCCAGCACAACCACTTTAGATACGCAGTATTTT. It specifies CASTTTLDTQYF. The chain has TRBV12-3 or TRBV12-4 and TRBJ2-3; D remains ambiguous. The CDR3 extends over 12 amino acids. The ends were cut back, 7 bases at V and 5 bases at J, with 10 bases in the middle.

The table lists this clonotype with many counts. V gene TRBV7-2 combines with J gene TRBJ2-7, with 10 bases aligning to TRBD2. The germline CDR1 and CDR2 sequences are SGHTA and FQGNSA. V lost 0 bases to trimming and J lost 6 bases; unmatched junction nucleotides: 8. The length of the CDR3 is 16 residues. The CDR3 DNA sequence: TGTGCCAGCAGCTTAGCTCTTCTAGCGGGAGAGGGCGAGCAGTACTTC. Amino acids: CASSLALLAGEGEQYF.

This clonotype was detected ten times or more. The genes are TRBV6-2 or TRBV6-3 and TRBJ2-1, with 7 bases fitting TRBD1. The CDR3 runs 12 residues. After removal of 6 bases from V and 12 bases from J, the junction contained 8 bases not matched to a gene. The germline V gene encodes CDR1 MNHEY and CDR2 SVGEGT. The CDR3 bases are TGTGCCAGCAGCTCCCAAGGGGACAGGCAGTTCTTC. This translates into CASSSQGDRQFF.

This clonotype was observed a few times. The chain recombines TRBV24-1 with TRBJ2-1, with 8 bases aligning to TRBD1. The trim removed 6 bases at V and 15 bases at J, leaving 9 bases unmatched. There are 12 residues in the CDR3. Germline loops: CDR1 KGHDR, CDR2 SFDVKD. The CDR3 reads CATSLRDRSLFF. CDR3 nucleotides: TGTGCCACCAGTTTAAGGGACAGGAGCCTGTTCTTC.

The chain has TRBV4-1 and TRBJ2-2, with D hard to call. V lost 1 base and J lost 4, with 7 bases in between. Germline CDR1 MGHRA, CDR2 YSYEKL. This CDR3 is built from 14 residues. The CDR3 is CASSQGTATGELFF. For the CDR3, the DNA is TGCGCCAGCAGCCAAGGGACGGCCACCGGGGAGCTGTTTTTT.

This clonotype was counted many times. This rearrangement joins TRBV20-1 to TRBJ1-1; D is ambiguous. Between the trimmed V and J ends, which lost 2 bases and 2 bases, there was a span of 9 bases. The V gene's germline CDR1 is DFQATT and CDR2 SNEGSKA (reference sequence). The CDR3 spans 13 residues. Here the CDR3 DNA reads TGCAGTGCTAGATCAGACCTAAACACTGAAGCTTTCTTT. This translates into CSARSDLNTEAFF.

The chain joins TRBV18 to TRBJ2-2, with D maybe TRBD1 (6 bases). The CDR3 extends over 13 amino acids. Deletions cut 9 bases from V and 2 bases from J, with 10 bases between. Germline-derived CDR1 and CDR2 are KGHSH and LQKENI. The CDR3 here is CASTGYNTGELFF. CDR3 in DNA: TGTGCCAGTACAGGGTACAACACCGGGGAGCTGTTTTTT. Filled out from reference TRBV18 and TRBJ2-2, the complete variable domain reads NAGVMQNPRHLVRRRGQEARLRCSPMKGHSHVYWYRQLPEEGLKFMVYLQKENIIDESGMPKERFSAEFPKEGPSILRIQQVVRGDSAAYFCASTGYNTGELFFGEGSRLTVL.

This clonotype was observed many times. The V call is TRBV20-1, the J call TRBJ1-1; 7 bases match TRBD1. J lost 6 bases, V lost 0 bases, and 13 bases had no gene match. The CDR3 totals 16 residues. Germline V gene data show CDR1 as DFQATT and CDR2 as SNEGSKA (reference sequence). For the CDR3, the DNA is TGCAGTGCTAGAGAGAGGGGGCCACTTTCCAAAGCTGAAGCTTTCTTT. Translation: CSARERGPLSKAEAFF.

The V gene is TRBV20-1, the J gene TRBJ1-2; no clear D. The ends were cut back, 6 bases at V and 8 bases at J, with 19 bases in the middle. There are 13 residues in the CDR3. CDR1 and CDR2 from the germline V gene are DFQATT and SNEGSKA (reference sequence). The CDR3 is CSAPPLGDGGYTF. The CDR3 bases are TGCAGTGCCCCGCCCTTGGGAGACGGAGGCTACACCTTC.

The chain combines TRBV5-6 with TRBJ1-5; D call uncertain. Germline V gives CDR1 SGHDT, CDR2 YYEEEE. The germline V and J ends were trimmed by 5 bases and 7 bases, with 19 bases remaining between them. The CDR3 extends over 15 amino acids. This CDR3 is CASSSSPGSAQPQHF. The DNA for the CDR3 is TGTGCCAGCAGTTCTAGCCCGGGGTCAGCCCAGCCCCAGCATTTT. Complete variable domain (other parts from reference TRBV5-6 and TRBJ1-5): DAGVTQSPTHLIKTRGQQVTLRCSPKSGHDTVSWYQQALGQGPQFIFQYYEEEERQRGNFPDRFSGHQFPNYSSELNVNALLLGDSALYLCASSSSPGSAQPQHFGDGTRLSIL.

V and J are TRBV30 and TRBJ2-3, with TRBD2 matching over 11 bases. V lost 6 bases, J lost 5 bases, and 10 bases stayed unmatched. The CDR3 runs to 15 residues. Germline V gene lookup returns CDR1 GTSNPN and CDR2 SVGIG (reference sequence). The CDR3 nucleotides read TGTGCCTGTGGGTTAGCGGGAGGGCCAGGAGATACGCAGTATTTT. Encoded protein: CACGLAGGPGDTQYF.

J is TRBJ2-1 and V is TRBV3-1; D not certain. The CDR3 length is 11 residues. The V gene's germline CDR1 is LGHDT and CDR2 YNNKEL (reference sequence). With 3 bases removed from V and 10 bases from J, the gap between germline ends came to 7 bases. The CDR3 coding sequence is TGTGCCAGCAGCCACGTGAGCGAGCAGTTCTTC. Translating it yields CASSHVSEQFF.

In this sample, this clonotype turned up a few times. This chain links TRBV7-2 with TRBJ2-7, with TRBD2 as a possible D gene (6 bases). The CDR3 covers 14 residues. Germline assignment: CDR1 SGHTA and CDR2 FQGNSA. V was clipped by 5 bases and J by 2 bases, with 13 bases between them. The CDR3: CASSPRDLAYEQYF. In nucleotides, the CDR3 is TGTGCCAGCAGCCCGCGGGACCTGGCCTACGAGCAGTACTTC. Complete variable domain (other parts from reference TRBV7-2 and TRBJ2-7): GAGVSQSPSNKVTEKGKDVELRCDPISGHTALYWYRQSLGQGLEFLIYFQGNSAPDKSGLPSDRFSAERTGGSVSTLTIQRTQQEDSAVYLCASSPRDLAYEQYFGPGTRLTVT.

This clonotype was found a few times. The chain recombines TRBV29-1 with TRBJ2-3; TRBD2 agrees at 10 bases. The CDR3 covers 15 residues. Germline V gene sequence: CDR1 SQVTM, CDR2 ANQGSEA. The V segment lost 5 bases and the J segment 4 bases; nucleotides outside the gene matches: 9. CDR3 residues: CSVLRAGGPSDTQYF. The CDR3 DNA follows: TGCAGCGTTTTGAGAGCGGGAGGGCCCTCAGATACGCAGTATTTT.

J is TRBJ2-7 and V is TRBV11-2, with D unclear. From germline, CDR1 is SGHAT and CDR2 FQNNGV. V lost 0 bases and J 3 bases, leaving 6 bases between the germline ends. The length of the CDR3 is 13 residues. For the CDR3, the DNA is TGTGCCAGCAGCTTAGAACATCTCTACGAGCAGTACTTC. Its protein is CASSLEHLYEQYF.

This clonotype was recorded many times. The chain couples TRBV28 to TRBJ1-2; weak D call: TRBD1 (5 bases). V lost 9 bases and J 1 base, leaving 9 bases between the germline ends. Per germline, CDR1 MDHEN and CDR2 SYDVKM. This CDR3 is 12 amino acids long. For the CDR3, the DNA is TGTGCCAGTGGGGCCCTTAACTATGGCTACACCTTC. Translation gives CASGALNYGYTF.

V usage is TRBV2 and J usage is TRBJ2-4, with D perhaps matching TRBD2 (5 bases). The CDR3 spans 14 residues. The germline V gene encodes CDR1 SNHLY and CDR2 FYNNEI. Trimming removed 5 bases from V and 1 base from J, with 9 bases in between. The CDR3 DNA follows: TGTGCCAGCAGTTGGGGAGAGGCCAAAAACATTCAGTACTTC. This encodes CASSWGEAKNIQYF.

This clonotype was counted a few times. The chain joins TRBV2 to TRBJ2-3; 7 bases fit TRBD2. The ends lost 5 bases at V and 0 bases at J; junction bases unmatched: 8. The CDR3 has 16 amino acids. CDR1 SNHLY and CDR2 FYNNEI come from the germline V gene. CDR3 in amino acids: CASSLASGISTDTQYF. DNA of the CDR3: TGTGCCAGCAGTCTGGCTAGCGGAATTAGCACAGATACGCAGTATTTT.